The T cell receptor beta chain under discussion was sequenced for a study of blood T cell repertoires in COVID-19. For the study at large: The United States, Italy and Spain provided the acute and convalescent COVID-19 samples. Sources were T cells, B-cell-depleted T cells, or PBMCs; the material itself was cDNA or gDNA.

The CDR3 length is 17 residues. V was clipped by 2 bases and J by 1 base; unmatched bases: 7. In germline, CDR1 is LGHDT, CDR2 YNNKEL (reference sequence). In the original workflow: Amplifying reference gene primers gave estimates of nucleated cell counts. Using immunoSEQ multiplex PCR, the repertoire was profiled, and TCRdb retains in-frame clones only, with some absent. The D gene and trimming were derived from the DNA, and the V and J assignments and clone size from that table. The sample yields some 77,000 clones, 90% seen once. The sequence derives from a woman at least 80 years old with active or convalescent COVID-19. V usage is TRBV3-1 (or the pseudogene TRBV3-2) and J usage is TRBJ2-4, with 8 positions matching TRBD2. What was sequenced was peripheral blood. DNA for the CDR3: TGTGCCAGCAGCCAATTGAGCGGGAGAGGGGCCAAAAACATTCAGTACTTC. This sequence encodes CASSQLSGRGAKNIQYF.